These T cell receptor beta chains were read from a single sample in a study of cytomegalovirus exposure and HLA in healthy donors. Profiling relied on immunoSEQ multiplex PCR, and the TCRdb table lists in-frame clones only, not all of them. Of about 69,000 clones listed, 60% to 85% were seen once; the top ten hold roughly 3.5%. Material for sequencing was PBMCs. These receptors came from a man aged 18-30 years in good health and CMV-seronegative. Both conserved end residues are trimmed from each CDR3. Rows may omit the clone size; those that give it use once, few, many or a size class.

>once|TRBV9
ASSVGGGRETQY
>.|TRBV11-2
ASSLRQPTRSSYNSPLH
>once|TRBV5-1
ASSLPDRALDSTEAF
>.|TRBV10-1
ASSEGQERNTEAF
>.|TRBV27
ASSPRDRGRGTEAF
>.|TRBV5-1
ASSSYLAGETDTQY
>few|TRBV7-8
ASSPLQGNQPQH
>.|TRBV7-8
ASSIQGGTDTQY
>.|TRBV11-3
ASSPGEMNTEAF
>few|TRBV5-8
ASSQDWSSYEQY
>.|TRBV6-1
ASSNRDRGNSPLH
>once|TRBV5-6
ASSSGTSGGGETQY
>.|TRBV11-2
ASSLDTGGLYGYT
>.|TRBV5-6
ASSLLSYEQY
>.|TRBV29-1
SGGQGPYGYT
>.|TRBV6-5
ASSYYGTGATGELF
>.|TRBV5-1
ASKGAGTDTQY
>.|TRBV7-8
ASSLADRENNNEQF
>.|TRBV7-9
ASSRGLAGADTGELF
>.|TRBV6-1
ASSIGGGDVTQY
>.|TRBV9
ASSPGQAGGHFKQY
>.|TRBV27
ASRGVGWETQY
>.|TRBV29-1
SVDRDRGDNEQF
>.|TRBV5-6
ASSPVQARGGYT
>.|TRBV7-9
ASSPEDRALF
>.|TRBV27
ASSLQGAFRNEKLF
>.|TRBV2
ASSLTPPGQGYTGELF
>.|TRBV7-3
ASSAGQGTDTQY
>few|TRBV7-7
ASSSQGTAGELF
>few|TRBV11-1
ASSFPDRDTEAF
>once|TRBV4-2
ASSPRTGDEQY
>.|TRBV5-1
ASSRGGENIQY
>.|TRBV5-4
ASSEMTGGNSPLH
>.|TRBV18
ASSSSGVDTQY
>.|TRBV30
AWTKGLAANEKLF
>.|TRBV6-1
ASNPGGRYYGYT
>.|TRBV6-5
ASSYSVRGGDTQY
>.|TRBV23-1
ASSRSLPLGQTNEKLF
>.|TRBV5-4
ASRPGTGASYGYT
>.|TRBV27
ASRKTGENTIY
>.|TRBV2
ASSEQTSGGGTQY
>.|TRBV10-3
AISDGTSVETQY
>.|TRBV4-1
ASSPGSIRGGSNQPQH
>.|TRBV2
ASSEERQPQH
>.|TRBV28
ASSRGDTGELF
>.|TRBV5-4
ASSGAGVQETQY
>few|TRBV18
ASSSNRVEGNEKLF
>.|TRBV7-8
ASSVLQGSYNSPLH
>.|TRBV9
ASSAVEGTGETQY
>.|TRBV5-1
ASSLDGRGSTDTQY
>.|TRBV5-4
ASSLRRLGLAASYEQY
>.|TRBV4-2
ASSQEIQGGGGELF
>.|TRBV5-1
ASSGMGQLTDTQY